The source of this TCR beta chain is a study of T cells expressing NK-cell markers. TCRdb reprocessed the 5' RACE reads and stores each CDR3 protein as one record, lacking DNA. This listing includes about 110,000 distinct CDR3 sequences. CDR3 length: 15 residues. Germline V gene data show CDR1 as SEHNR and CDR2 as FQNEAQ (reference sequence). The sequencing input was blood T cells: a sorted CD56 or NKG2C T cell subset, CD4+ or CD8+ T cells, or bulk PBMC T cells (not recorded which). V usage is TRBV7-9 and J usage is TRBJ2-2; TCRdb reports TRBD1, a call that lacks DNA to check it against. This receptor was identified in a woman between 18 and 69 years old in good health. CDR3 sequence reads: CASSPGQGNTGELFF.